The TCR beta chain under discussion was sequenced for a study of blood T cells in healthy people across ages. General observations from the study: Naive and antigen-experienced cells could not be conclusively compared, given unsorted PBMCs. Age brought a roughly linear fall in TCR beta diversity measured per million T cells.

Sample-barcoded 5' priming and a J-beta primer mix drove a second PCR of about 7 to 11 cycles. Each cDNA molecule received a tag from a template-switch adaptor that had 12 random nucleotides. One entry per CDR3 protein results from TCRdb running MiXCR on the 5' RACE reads. The sample comprises 550,000 to 800,000 distinct CDR3 sequences, about 30% of which are singletons, and approximately 15% rests with the top ten. Around 9.5 milliliters of peripheral blood were drawn from each donor. The CDR3 is 15 residues long. The ends lost 2 bases at V and 5 bases at J; junction bases unmatched: 4. Germline V gives CDR1 SGHRS, CDR2 YFSETQ. This clonotype was found a few times. What it binds is unknown.

The J gene is TRBJ2-3, the V gene TRBV5-1, with 11 bases fitting TRBD2. Sequenced input: blood. This sequence was found in a woman older than 75 in good health. The CDR3 nucleotides read TGCGCCAGCAGCTTTAGCGGGGGGGCCAAAGATACGCAGTATTTT. Translated, it gives CASSFSGGAKDTQYF.